This is a list of T cell receptor beta chains from one sample in a study of CD8 T cells in Susac syndrome. TCRdb independently ran MiXCR on the immunoSEQ multiplex PCR reads; one entry per CDR3 protein. The sample includes roughly 190,000 distinct CDR3 sequences, roughly 94% seen only once; the top ten take approximately 0.15%. Source material: CD8+ T cells from PBMCs. The receptors shown here come from a human donor with Susac syndrome. Both conserved end residues are part of each CDR3. Each record gives: V gene, CDR3 protein.

TRBV12-3/TRBV12-4 CASSFWQESYGYTF
TRBV12-3/TRBV12-4 CASSFQGGTKSQHF
TRBV19 CASSIVHGDTQYF
TRBV28 CASKRDGSYEQYF
TRBV7-9 CASSSGSETQYF
TRBV5-6 CASSSTGQGREKLFF
TRBV30 CAWSVNGNEKLFF
TRBV30 CAWSVNLGGEGTEAFF
TRBV24-1 CATSDARGSGANVLTF
TRBV27 CAIKGLGGGSYNEQFF
TRBV30 CASSGTVHNEQFF